This is a list of T cell receptor beta chains from one sample in a study of T cell changes during pregnancy in multiple sclerosis. Profiling relied on immunoSEQ multiplex PCR, and the TCRdb table lists in-frame clones only, not all of them. Among some 70,000 clones, 91% were seen once, and the ten largest hold under 0.35%. The sequencing here drew on CD4+ T cells from peripheral blood mononuclear cells, taken in the third trimester of pregnancy. These receptors all come from a female donor in good health, enrolled as a control in a pregnancy study. The CDR3 runs from the conserved cysteine through the conserved F or W. D genes are given only for firm matches. Clone size, where shown, is once, few, many, or a class for clones that have expanded.

CDR3aa: CASSPSGGAINTEAFF; CDR3nt: TGTGCCAGCTCACCGTCCGGGGGGGCGATAAACACTGAAGCTTTCTTT; d_gene: .; j_gene: TRBJ1-1; abundance: .; v_gene: TRBV18
CDR3aa: CASSMRAKQPQHF; CDR3nt: TGTGCCAGTAGTATGCGGGCAAAGCAGCCCCAGCATTTT; d_gene: .; j_gene: TRBJ1-5; abundance: .; v_gene: TRBV19
CDR3aa: CASSNRYNEKLFF; CDR3nt: TGTGCCAGCAGCAACAGGTATAATGAAAAACTGTTTTTT; d_gene: .; j_gene: TRBJ1-4; abundance: .; v_gene: TRBV2
CDR3aa: CASSYGAGENSPLHF; CDR3nt: TGCGCCAGCAGTTATGGGGCAGGGGAAAATTCACCCCTCCACTTT; d_gene: .; j_gene: TRBJ1-6; abundance: .; v_gene: TRBV23-1
CDR3aa: CASSLTGLTSDTQYF; CDR3nt: TGTGCCAGCAGCTTAACGGGACTAACCTCAGATACGCAGTATTTT; d_gene: TRBD2; j_gene: TRBJ2-3; abundance: few; v_gene: TRBV7-3
CDR3aa: CASSLVAGGVTQYF; CDR3nt: TGTGCCAGCAGCTTAGTGGCAGGGGGCGTGACCCAGTACTTC; d_gene: TRBD1; j_gene: TRBJ2-5; abundance: .; v_gene: TRBV11-3
CDR3aa: CASSSMGQGIDGYTF; CDR3nt: TGCGCCAGCAGCTCCATGGGACAGGGTATCGATGGCTACACCTTC; d_gene: TRBD1; j_gene: TRBJ1-2; abundance: few; v_gene: TRBV5-1
CDR3aa: CASSKWAGESGGYTF; CDR3nt: TGTGCCAGTAGTAAGTGGGCAGGGGAGTCCGGCGGCTACACCTTC; d_gene: .; j_gene: TRBJ1-2; abundance: .; v_gene: TRBV19
CDR3aa: CASTGLSRATEAFF; CDR3nt: TGTGCCAGCACCGGACTCTCCCGGGCCACTGAAGCTTTCTTT; d_gene: .; j_gene: TRBJ1-1; abundance: once; v_gene: TRBV6-5
CDR3aa: CASSQEKRDRASPLHF; CDR3nt: TGCGCCAGCAGCCAAGAAAAAAGGGACAGGGCTTCACCCCTCCACTTT; d_gene: TRBD1; j_gene: TRBJ1-6; abundance: .; v_gene: TRBV4-3
CDR3aa: CASSPPPGSGNTIYF; CDR3nt: TGTGCCAGCTCACCACCGCCGGGGTCGGGAAACACCATATATTTT; d_gene: .; j_gene: TRBJ1-3; abundance: once; v_gene: TRBV18
CDR3aa: CASSSGGQGGYGYTF; CDR3nt: TGTGCCAGCAGCTCAGGGGGACAGGGGGGTTATGGCTACACCTTC; d_gene: TRBD1; j_gene: TRBJ1-2; abundance: .; v_gene: TRBV11-2
CDR3aa: CASSELGLVGETQYF; CDR3nt: TGTGCCAGCAGTGAATTGGGACTAGTTGGGGAGACCCAGTACTTC; d_gene: TRBD2; j_gene: TRBJ2-5; abundance: .; v_gene: TRBV2
CDR3aa: CASSLYGTGNNEQFF; CDR3nt: TGTGCCAGCAGCTTATACGGGACAGGGAACAATGAGCAGTTCTTC; d_gene: TRBD1; j_gene: TRBJ2-1; abundance: .; v_gene: TRBV7-3
CDR3aa: CAWSGGLSNQPQHF; CDR3nt: TGTGCCTGGAGTGGAGGCCTTAGCAATCAGCCCCAGCATTTT; d_gene: .; j_gene: TRBJ1-5; abundance: few; v_gene: TRBV30
CDR3aa: CASRVAAASGNTIYF; CDR3nt: TGCGCCAGCAGGGTTGCGGCGGCTTCAGGAAACACCATATATTTT; d_gene: .; j_gene: TRBJ1-3; abundance: .; v_gene: TRBV5-1
CDR3aa: CASSKGTGGTGANVLTF; CDR3nt: TGTGCCAGTAGTAAAGGGACAGGGGGCACTGGGGCCAACGTCCTGACTTTC; d_gene: TRBD1; j_gene: TRBJ2-6; abundance: .; v_gene: TRBV19
CDR3aa: CASSPQVSSGNTIYF; CDR3nt: TGTGCCAGCAGCCCACAGGTCAGCTCTGGAAACACCATATATTTT; d_gene: .; j_gene: TRBJ1-3; abundance: .; v_gene: TRBV7-2
CDR3aa: CASSLGATGANVLTF; CDR3nt: TGCGCCAGCAGCTTGGGGGCGACTGGGGCCAACGTCCTGACTTTC; d_gene: .; j_gene: TRBJ2-6; abundance: .; v_gene: TRBV5-1
CDR3aa: CASSSRTGGITDTQYF; CDR3nt: TGTGCCAGCAGCTCACGGACAGGGGGAATCACAGATACGCAGTATTTT; d_gene: TRBD1; j_gene: TRBJ2-3; abundance: .; v_gene: TRBV9
CDR3aa: CASSLVGGNYGYTF; CDR3nt: TGTGCCAGCAGCTTAGTCGGGGGTAACTATGGCTACACCTTC; d_gene: .; j_gene: TRBJ1-2; abundance: few; v_gene: TRBV7-9
CDR3aa: CASSAQVTQGDTQYF; CDR3nt: TGTGCCAGCAGCGCTCAAGTTACCCAGGGAGATACGCAGTATTTT; d_gene: .; j_gene: TRBJ2-3; abundance: .; v_gene: TRBV9
CDR3aa: CASSWDSGYTF; CDR3nt: TGTGCCAGCAGTTGGGACAGCGGCTACACCTTC; d_gene: TRBD1; j_gene: TRBJ1-2; abundance: .; v_gene: TRBV7-2
CDR3aa: CASSQGQDRGYGYTF; CDR3nt: TGTGCCAGCAGTCAGGGACAGGATAGGGGCTATGGCTACACCTTC; d_gene: TRBD1; j_gene: TRBJ1-2; abundance: .; v_gene: TRBV6-1
CDR3aa: CASSMAGGGYNEQFF; CDR3nt: TGTGCCAGTAGTATGGCGGGGGGTGGCTACAATGAGCAGTTCTTC; d_gene: TRBD2; j_gene: TRBJ2-1; abundance: .; v_gene: TRBV19
CDR3aa: CASRETVTRSDGYTF; CDR3nt: TGTGCCAGCAGAGAAACTGTGACAAGGTCCGACGGCTACACCTTC; d_gene: .; j_gene: TRBJ1-2; abundance: .; v_gene: TRBV6-1
CDR3aa: CASKFIFTTSNETQYF; CDR3nt: TGTGCCAGCAAGTTTATATTTACGACTAGCAATGAGACCCAGTACTTC; d_gene: TRBD2; j_gene: TRBJ2-5; abundance: .; v_gene: TRBV27
CDR3aa: CASSLYLAGGLGTDTQYF; CDR3nt: TGTGCCAGCAGTTTATACCTAGCGGGGGGGCTTGGTACAGATACGCAGTATTTT; d_gene: TRBD2; j_gene: TRBJ2-3; abundance: .; v_gene: TRBV27
CDR3aa: CASRNSGEGGYEQYF; CDR3nt: TGTGCCAGCAGAAACAGCGGGGAAGGGGGCTACGAGCAGTACTTC; d_gene: .; j_gene: TRBJ2-7; abundance: .; v_gene: TRBV6-6
CDR3aa: CASSSGQGASDKLFF; CDR3nt: TGCGCCAGCAGCTCAGGACAGGGGGCGTCTGATAAACTGTTTTTT; d_gene: TRBD1; j_gene: TRBJ1-4; abundance: once; v_gene: TRBV5-1
CDR3aa: CASSSLAGGKTQYF; CDR3nt: TGTGCCAGCAGCTCCTTAGCGGGGGGCAAGACCCAGTACTTC; d_gene: TRBD2; j_gene: TRBJ2-5; abundance: .; v_gene: TRBV14
CDR3aa: CASSFLPSGQETQYF; CDR3nt: TGTGCCAGCAGCTTCCTCCCCTCGGGCCAAGAGACCCAGTACTTC; d_gene: .; j_gene: TRBJ2-5; abundance: once; v_gene: TRBV7-3
CDR3aa: CASSQWEGGSTDTQYF; CDR3nt: TGTGCCAGCAGCCAATGGGAGGGGGGGAGCACAGATACGCAGTATTTT; d_gene: .; j_gene: TRBJ2-3; abundance: .; v_gene: TRBV4-2
CDR3aa: CASSFDSERQFF; CDR3nt: TGTGCCAGCAGCTTTGACTCGGAGAGACAGTTCTTC; d_gene: .; j_gene: TRBJ2-1; abundance: once; v_gene: TRBV7-3
CDR3aa: CASSFSGDQPQHF; CDR3nt: TGTGCCAGCAGCTTCAGCGGCGATCAGCCCCAGCATTTT; d_gene: .; j_gene: TRBJ1-5; abundance: once; v_gene: TRBV7-2
CDR3aa: CASSQVGRNQPQHF; CDR3nt: TGCGCCAGCAGCCAAGTTGGCCGAAATCAGCCCCAGCATTTT; d_gene: .; j_gene: TRBJ1-5; abundance: .; v_gene: TRBV4-1
CDR3aa: CASSFGQRIEQPQHF; CDR3nt: TGTGCCAGCAGTTTCGGACAAAGGATAGAACAGCCCCAGCATTTT; d_gene: .; j_gene: TRBJ1-5; abundance: .; v_gene: TRBV2
CDR3aa: CASRARAGVTGELFF; CDR3nt: TGTGCCAGCAGGGCGCGTGCCGGGGTCACCGGGGAGCTGTTTTTT; d_gene: .; j_gene: TRBJ2-2; abundance: .; v_gene: TRBV6-6
CDR3aa: CAISSQGQAFSYEQYF; CDR3nt: TGTGCCATCTCTTCGCAGGGACAGGCGTTCTCCTACGAGCAGTACTTC; d_gene: TRBD1; j_gene: TRBJ2-7; abundance: .; v_gene: TRBV10-3
CDR3aa: CASSLASGGDYGYAF; CDR3nt: TGTGCCAGCAGCTTAGCCAGCGGGGGCGACTATGGCTACGCCTTC; d_gene: .; j_gene: TRBJ1-2; abundance: .; v_gene: TRBV7-2
CDR3aa: CATSRSFRGDTGELFF; CDR3nt: TGTGCCACCAGCAGGTCTTTCAGGGGTGACACCGGGGAGCTGTTTTTT; d_gene: .; j_gene: TRBJ2-2; abundance: .; v_gene: TRBV15